These 20 T cell receptor beta chains share one sample of origin, sequenced in a study of a mutant IDH1 vaccine in newly diagnosed glioma. Method: immunoSEQ multiplex PCR; TCRdb's copy keeps in-frame clones and lacks some. The sample lists fewer than 55,000 clones; 80% to 85% were seen once. Regarding time point: week 35, safety follow-up. Topical imiquimod was applied with each vaccine dose, which held 300 ug of mutant IDH1 20-mer peptide. No antigen has been assigned to these receptors. Material: PBMCs, obtained from a glioma patient whose treatment included an IDH1 peptide vaccine. The origin of the receptors is a woman aged 40-49 years with glioma. Some clones in this sample may be carry-over from other donors' samples.

V usage is TRBV15 and J usage is TRBJ1-5, with D unclear. The CDR3 spans 13 residues. V gave up 8 bases and J gave up 4 bases, with 12 bases separating them. Germline CDR1 is LNHNV and CDR2 is YYDKDF (reference sequence). The CDR3 DNA is TGTGCCACCCGGTTAAGTGGGAATCAGCCCCAGCATTTT. Its protein is CATRLSGNQPQHF.

Written as DNA, the CDR3 is TGCAGTGCTACCCGACCCGGGGAGCAGTTCTTC. The encoded protein is CSATRPGEQFF. This chain links TRBV20-1 with TRBJ2-1, with D hard to call. In germline, CDR1 is DFQATT, CDR2 SNEGSKA (reference sequence). Trimming removed 4 bases from V and 10 bases from J, with 11 bases in between. CDR3 size: 11 residues.

The chain employs TRBV6-6 and TRBJ1-5, with a weak D call TRBD1 (5 bases). The CDR3 totals 16 residues. Germline values: CDR1 MNHNY, CDR2 SVGAGI (reference sequence). V lost 2 bases, J lost 3 bases, and 14 bases lay in between. The CDR3 reads CASSYRGGGVNQPQHF. As DNA, the CDR3 is TGTGCCAGCAGTTACAGGGGAGGAGGAGTCAATCAGCCCCAGCATTTT.

CDR3 nucleotides: TGTGCCGTGGAAGCGGGGGGAGCCTACGAGCAGTACTTC. Its translation is CAVEAGGAYEQYF. The chain employs TRBV10-3 and TRBJ2-5; TRBD2 agrees at 9 bases. The J call may be wrong; the DNA end is better matched by TRBJ2-7. There are 13 residues in the CDR3. CDR1 is ENHRY and CDR2 is SYGVKD in the germline V gene.

The chain carries TRBV5-1 and TRBJ2-3, with 7 nucleotides matching TRBD1. Germline CDR1 is SGHRS and CDR2 is YFSETQ. Trimming took 0 bases from V and 0 from J; bases not matched to a gene: 7. The CDR3 spans 17 residues. The CDR3: CASSLGGTASSTDTQYF. The DNA of the CDR3 is TGCGCCAGCAGCTTGGGGGGGACAGCGAGTAGCACAGATACGCAGTATTTT.

The chain links TRBV5-6 to TRBJ2-7, with 8 bases that match TRBD1. V shed 0 bases, J shed 1 base, and the junction held 0 bases outside the gene matches. The CDR3 spans 14 residues. Germline CDR1 and CDR2: SGHDT and YYEEEE. The CDR3 DNA reads as TGTGCCAGCAGCTTGGGACAGGGGTCCTACGAGCAGTACTTC. This sequence encodes CASSLGQGSYEQYF.

This sequence joins TRBV28 and TRBJ2-2; tentatively, D is TRBD1 or TRBD2 (5 bases each). Trimming cost V 3 bases and J 4 bases, with 12 bases left between them. Germline V gene sequence: CDR1 MDHEN, CDR2 SYDVKM. The CDR3 contains 15 residues. As DNA, the CDR3 is TGTGCCAGCAGTTTCAGTGGGGGAGCCACCGGGGAGCTGTTTTTT. Encoded protein: CASSFSGGATGELFF.

The chain joins TRBV6-1 to TRBJ2-7, with TRBD1 matching 7 bases. CDR3 length: 12 residues. The V gene end was trimmed by 7 bases and the J gene end by 4 bases; junction bases not matched to a gene: 4. CDR1 is MNHNS and CDR2 is SASEGT in the germline V gene. Written as DNA, the CDR3 is TGTGCCAGCATGGGACAGAAATACGAGCAGTACTTC. Its protein is CASMGQKYEQYF.

The CDR3: CASSLERATNEKLFF. CDR3 DNA: TGTGCCAGCAGCTTAGAGCGGGCAACTAATGAAAAACTGTTTTTT. The chain uses TRBV7-2 and TRBJ1-4; D not resolved. V was cut by 1 base and J by 0 bases, with 6 bases left in between. The CDR3 covers 15 residues. CDR1 and CDR2 (germline): SGHTA, FQGNSA. Based on the CDR3 plus reference TRBV7-2 and TRBJ1-4, the full variable domain is GAGVSQSPSNKVTEKGKDVELRCDPISGHTALYWYRQSLGQGLEFLIYFQGNSAPDKSGLPSDRFSAERTGGSVSTLTIQRTQQEDSAVYLCASSLERATNEKLFFGSGTQLSVL.

This chain joins TRBV6-5 and TRBJ2-7; 10 bases align to TRBD2. V lost 6 bases to trimming and J lost 1 base; unmatched junction nucleotides: 6. Germline CDR1 reads MNHEY; CDR2 reads SVGAGI. CDR3 length equals 15 residues. The CDR3 protein is CASRPSGSLSYEQYF. DNA of the CDR3: TGTGCCAGCAGGCCTAGCGGGAGTCTGTCCTACGAGCAGTACTTC.

The chain links TRBV5-4 to TRBJ2-5, with D tentatively TRBD1 (5 bases). There are 15 residues in the CDR3. Germline CDR1 SGHNT, CDR2 YYREEE (reference sequence). The V and J ends lost 4 bases and 1 base respectively, with 14 bases between them. For the CDR3, the DNA is TGTGCCAGCAGCCCACCTACAGGACCCCAAGAGACCCAGTACTTC. Translation gives CASSPPTGPQETQYF.

This clone was found a few times. J is TRBJ1-5 and V is TRBV19; the D is unclear. The CDR3 runs 14 residues. Germline V gene sequence: CDR1 LNHDA, CDR2 SQIVND (reference sequence). Deletions cut 4 bases from V and 5 bases from J, with 12 bases between. The CDR3 region is CASSTLGYDQPQHF. CDR3 coding DNA: TGTGCCAGTAGTACCCTAGGTTACGATCAGCCCCAGCATTTT.

This clone showed up just a few times. The rearrangement uses TRBV29-1 and TRBJ1-4; 7 positions match TRBD1. The J segment lost 8 bases and the V segment lost 2 bases, leaving 5 bases of the junction unmatched. The CDR3 has 13 residues. Germline V gene lookup returns CDR1 SQVTM and CDR2 ANQGSEA. CDR3 sequence: CSVETGVEEKLFF. Here the CDR3 DNA reads TGCAGCGTTGAAACAGGGGTAGAGGAAAAACTGTTTTTT. Combining the CDR3 with reference TRBV29-1 and TRBJ1-4 gives the whole variable domain SAVISQKPSRDICQRGTSLTIQCQVDSQVTMMFWYRQQPGQSLTLIATANQGSEATYESGFVIDKFPISRPNLTFSTLTVSNMSPEDSSIYLCSVETGVEEKLFFGSGTQLSVL.

V usage is TRBV5-6 and J usage is TRBJ1-2; 9 nucleotides agree with TRBD1. This CDR3 spans 14 amino acids. V lost 4 bases, J lost 8 bases, and 9 bases stayed unmatched. Germline V gives CDR1 SGHDT, CDR2 YYEEEE. The DNA for the CDR3 is TGTGCCAGCAGCAGGACAGGGGACGTGTGGGGCTACACCTTC. Protein sequence: CASSRTGDVWGYTF.

This clone was detected once. V gene TRBV6-5 combines with J gene TRBJ2-7; D call uncertain. Deletions cut 2 bases from V and 5 bases from J, with 10 bases between. Per germline, CDR1 MNHEY and CDR2 SVGAGI. This CDR3 spans 13 amino acids. The DNA of the CDR3 is TGTGCCAGCAGTTACGGGCTCCGGGACGAGCAGTACTTC. It specifies CASSYGLRDEQYF.

The chain joins TRBV6-1 to TRBJ1-4, with a tentative D call TRBD1 (6 bases). The V gene lost 8 bases and the J gene lost 9 bases, with 13 bases spanning the gap. CDR3 length equals 12 residues. Looked up from germline, CDR1 is MNHNS and CDR2 is SASEGT. The DNA of the CDR3 is TGTGCCAGCGGGGGACAATTTAAAAAACTGTTTTTT. Translated: CASGGQFKKLFF.

The chain combines TRBV10-3 with TRBJ2-7, with D perhaps TRBD1 (5 bases). Trimming removed 3 bases from V and 3 bases from J, with 6 bases in between. The CDR3 extends over 12 amino acids. Germline V gene lookup returns CDR1 ENHRY and CDR2 SYGVKD. CDR3 coding DNA: TGTGCCATCAGTGAACAGGACTACGAGCAGTACTTC. It encodes CAISEQDYEQYF.

V is TRBV6-6 and J is TRBJ2-7; maybe TRBD1 (6 bases). Per the germline V gene, CDR1 is MNHNY and CDR2 is SVGAGI (reference sequence). The CDR3 consists of 15 residues. V was clipped by 0 bases and J by 3 bases, with 12 bases between them. CDR3 residues: CASSYSTGQGYEQYF. CDR3 sequence (DNA): TGTGCCAGCAGTTACTCGACAGGTCAAGGCTACGAGCAGTACTTC.

V is TRBV7-2 and J is TRBJ1-1; no clear D gene. The CDR3 is made up of 13 amino acids. The germline CDR1 and CDR2 sequences are SGHTA and FQGNSA. V was pared by 4 bases and J by 10 bases, with 16 bases between. CDR3 bases: TGTGCCAGCAGCTCATCTGCAGGACGAGTAGCTTTCTTT. Translating gives CASSSSAGRVAFF.

The V and J genes are TRBV20-1 and TRBJ2-1, with D uncertain. The germline CDR1 and CDR2 sequences are DFQATT and SNEGSKA (reference sequence). With 3 bases removed from V and 12 bases from J, the gap between germline ends came to 12 bases. The CDR3 is made up of 11 amino acids. The CDR3 DNA reads as TGCAGTGCTAGGGTGTATAATAGGCAGTTCTTC. This sequence encodes CSARVYNRQFF.